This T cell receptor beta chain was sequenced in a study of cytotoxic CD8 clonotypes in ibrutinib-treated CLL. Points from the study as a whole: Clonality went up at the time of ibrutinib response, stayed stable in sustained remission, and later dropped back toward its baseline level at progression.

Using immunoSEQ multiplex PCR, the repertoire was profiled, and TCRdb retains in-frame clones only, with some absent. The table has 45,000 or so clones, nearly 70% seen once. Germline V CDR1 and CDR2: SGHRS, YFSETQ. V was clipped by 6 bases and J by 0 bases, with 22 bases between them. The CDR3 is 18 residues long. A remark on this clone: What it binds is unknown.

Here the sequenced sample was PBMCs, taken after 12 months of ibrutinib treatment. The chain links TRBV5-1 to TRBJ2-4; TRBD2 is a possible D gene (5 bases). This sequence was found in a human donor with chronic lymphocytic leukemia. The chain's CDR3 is CASKRTAEALGAKNIQYF. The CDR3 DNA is TGCGCCAGCAAGCGTACAGCGGAGGCCTTGGGAGCCAAAAACATTCAGTACTTC.